This T cell receptor (beta chain) was retrieved from a study of blood T cell repertoires in COVID-19. In the study overall: Acute and convalescent COVID-19 specimens originated in the United States, Italy and Spain. In each case, the material was cDNA or gDNA derived from T cells, B-cell-depleted T cells, or PBMCs.

Per germline, CDR1 GTSNPN and CDR2 SVGIG (reference sequence). This CDR3 region has 18 residues. V shed 3 bases and J shed 0 bases, with 21 bases lying between them. Assay: immunoSEQ multiplex PCR; the TCRdb copy retains only in-frame clones and omits some. The sample consists of 400,000 or so clones, approximately 90% of them appearing once. The chain couples TRBV30 to TRBJ2-1; D possibly corresponds to TRBD2 (6 bases). Material: peripheral blood. The sequence derives from a woman aged 40 to 49 with COVID-19, enrolled during active disease. This CDR3 reads CAWRIGVLIGSSYNEQFF. The CDR3 nucleotides are TGTGCCTGGAGGATTGGGGTCCTCATCGGGAGCTCCTACAATGAGCAGTTCTTC.